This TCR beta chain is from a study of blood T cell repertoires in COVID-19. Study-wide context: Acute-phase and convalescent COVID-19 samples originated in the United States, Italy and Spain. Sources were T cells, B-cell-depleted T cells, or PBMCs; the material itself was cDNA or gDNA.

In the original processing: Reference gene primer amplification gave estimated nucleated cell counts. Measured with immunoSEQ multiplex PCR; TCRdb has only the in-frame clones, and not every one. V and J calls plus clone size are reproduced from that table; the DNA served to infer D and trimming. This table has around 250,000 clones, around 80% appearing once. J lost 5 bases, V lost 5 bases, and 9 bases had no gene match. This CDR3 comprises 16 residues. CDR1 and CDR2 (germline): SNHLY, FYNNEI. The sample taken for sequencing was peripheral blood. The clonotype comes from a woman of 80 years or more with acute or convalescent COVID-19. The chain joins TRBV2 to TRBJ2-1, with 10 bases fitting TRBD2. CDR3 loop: CASSRVAGGLDNEQFF. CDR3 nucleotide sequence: TGTGCCAGCAGTAGAGTAGCGGGGGGACTCGACAATGAGCAGTTCTTC.